The source of this T cell receptor beta chain is a study of cytomegalovirus exposure and HLA in healthy donors listed by TCRdb under 2017. Notes on the research overall: An earlier analysis of some 620 of the donors reported around 280 Gb of sequence data and 90 million to 120 million unique TCR beta sequences obtained from around 170 million T cells. An early release covering roughly 640 HLA-typed donors comprised 300 to 350 gigabases of sequencing data and tens of millions of unique TCR sequences. Of the 350 to 450 genotyped donors, about 80% fell in the genetic ancestry cluster associated with self-reported Caucasian donors. The study aimed to test whether cataloging public T cell receptors could reveal signatures of past pathogen exposure. The T cell repertoires of 666 subjects were profiled by immunosequencing and related to cytomegalovirus serostatus. Besides the first cohort of some 670 subjects, a separate validation cohort made up of roughly 120 different subjects was used. The study combined high-throughput TCR immunosequencing, statistical association of individual TCRs with disease status, and machine learning to predict cytomegalovirus infection status. A later analysis re-examined previously published TCR beta repertoires from 500 to 700 donors and added high-resolution HLA genotyping to investigate patterns of TCR occurrence. The later analysis used no new phenotypic data to find candidate immune exposures, relying instead on TCR beta sequences and their occurrence across donors. An earlier analysis of around 640 of the donors used high-throughput TCR beta sequencing to judge whether each TCR beta V gene segment behaved as functional or pseudogenic. Alongside the repertoire data, information on donor age, sex, ethnicity and CMV serostatus was compiled. In a later genetic analysis, genome-wide SNP genotypes for about three fifths of the 666 donors were used, and that subset was treated as a discovery cohort. All discovery cohort repertoires had been generated on a single sequencing platform. HLA typing covered class I and class II loci at four-digit resolution. The number of typed donors differed by locus: roughly 629-640 for A, B, C, DRB1 and DQB1; about 520 for DQA1; 606 for DPA1; and roughly 490 for DPB1. Roughly 5 DR-DQ haplotypes were treated as single units for association and clustering because of strong linkage in the cohort. Among 300 to 500 genotyped donors of the cohort, an average of around 220,000 unique TCR beta nucleotide sequences was sequenced per donor, of which about 19% were non-productive.

The cohort comprised 670 or so healthy bone marrow donors. At the time of sampling, every cohort member was nominally healthy, though immune exposures that went unrecorded were likely present. The donor was CMV seronegative and was included in the group of a few hundred seronegative cohort members. A peripheral blood sample was provided by each donor, and peripheral blood mononuclear cells were used for TCR beta sequencing. Genomic DNA was extracted from the blood cell samples with the Qiagen DNeasy Blood Extraction Kit. Results the study describes overall, beyond this receptor: When HLA alleles, especially DR and DQ, strongly co-occurred, attributing TCR associations to individual alleles was difficult. A further reported finding was that TCR beta sequences accurately predicted the HLA-A and HLA-B alleles for most subjects in the first cohort. Most CMV-associated TCR beta chains appeared to be HLA-restricted in a later analysis, and the HLA associations seemed to be driven largely by CMV exposure. Because counts were too low, roughly 16 rarely observed V segments, including chromosome 9 orphons, were excluded from the earlier analysis of several hundred of the donors. Correlated functional status among segregating V segments might be attributable to linkage disequilibrium, but an unknown experimental factor could not be ruled out. It was suggested by the authors that the approach could potentially be generalized to other disease states and immunological phenotypes. In a later analysis, HLA-associated TCR beta chains showed more clonal expansion and lower generation probabilities than non-associated chains that were equally common. Across donors, most TCR sequences were observed very rarely, whereas some public TCRs were present in many individuals. In the study, some 160 TCR beta chains were listed as associated with cytomegalovirus. In a later analysis, several top co-occurrence clusters were reported to appear linked to parvovirus B19, influenza, CMV and Epstein-Barr virus. An earlier analysis of 450 to 750 of the donors showed that most TCR beta V segments appeared in productive rearrangements either about 87% or about 30% of the time, which broadly matched IMGT annotations. This cohort had only TCR beta chains sequenced, and the lack of alpha or paired-chain data limited which features could be detected. Specific HLA alleles were associated with roughly 17,000 TCR beta sequences at a false discovery rate of 0.05 in a later analysis. Because HLA typing was unavailable for some donors at each locus, only the typed subset was used in association tests. A cluster of highly shared sequence variants was judged likely to represent a technical artifact of the sequencing pipeline. A later analysis found that TCR association rates varied across HLA loci, with DRB1 alleles showing the most associated TCRs and HLA-C alleles the fewest. Presence/absence analyses assumed roughly uniform sequencing depth across donors, an assumption that may not hold. In a later genetic analysis, fewer N-insertions in productive TCRs were reported among donors in an Asian-associated ancestry cluster than the approximately 710-donor mean. The only immune exposure information available for the cohort was CMV serostatus. The 87-base-pair reads could not distinguish some IMGT-functional V segments, including TRBV6-2 and TRBV6-3, so those segments were excluded. In vitro tests confirmed that a few of the cytomegalovirus-associated TCR beta chains recognize cytomegalovirus antigens. In both the original and validation cohorts, the classifier was reported to diagnose cytomegalovirus status with high specificity and sensitivity. In a later genetic analysis, a missense DCLRE1C variant was associated with V-gene and J-gene trimming of TCR beta chains, and the association was replicated in an independent cohort.

From the cysteine up to the phenylalanine, the CDR3 has a length of 13 residues. The sequence is cut down to CDR3 DNA, 39 bases in frame from base 1. According to the germline V gene, CDR1 reads SGHDT and CDR2 reads YYEEEE. V is shortened by 4 bases, J by 4 bases, and the region joining them spans 11 bases. In the case of this clone: The antigen it binds to is not known. Per-base qualities were not stored, and no clone one base away is much larger.

The library was made by the immunoSEQ multiplex PCR assay. For the multiplex PCR, a mixture combining 60 forward primers for TCR Vbeta segments and 13 reverse primers for TCR Jbeta segments was used. Amplification of the CDR3 region of rearranged TCR beta genes was performed with a multiplex PCR assay on genomic DNA. The Illumina HiSeq System was used to sequence the amplified TCR beta libraries as 87-base-pair reads. Concerning the study's data processing: In a later analysis, tens of millions of unique TCR beta chains were counted across the roughly 610 repertoires, and about 10 million of these chains were shared by at least two donors. Raw reads were error-corrected and collapsed into unique sequences by a nearest-neighbor algorithm in which closely related sequences were merged to remove PCR and sequencing errors. To assign V, D and J gene segments, CDR3 sequences were aligned to IMGT reference sequences. For a sequence to be retained, at least a six-nucleotide match to both a V gene segment and a J gene segment was required. Rearrangements were classified as productive when the CDR3 lacked stop codons and remained in frame with V and J, and all other rearrangements were classified as non-productive. CDR3 was defined by IMGT convention, running from the second conserved V-encoded cysteine to the conserved J-encoded phenylalanine. Sequences without an unambiguous match to a single V gene segment were excluded from the earlier analysis of about 600 of the donors. An earlier analysis of a few hundred of the donors called V segments functional above 56.7% productive rearrangements and segregating when the between-donor standard deviation exceeded 5%. A statistical classification framework was built to diagnose cytomegalovirus status from the catalog of TCR beta chain sequences. V and J gene assignment, in a later analysis, came from comparing TCR nucleotide sequences with IMGT/GENE-DB human TR gene sequences. In a later analysis, CDR3 sequences and most-parsimonious VDJ recombination scenarios were assigned using the TCRdist pipeline. In a later analysis, each TCR beta chain was defined by its CDR3 amino acid sequence together with its V-gene family, and reads without a unique V-gene family were excluded. A later analysis removed several hundred highly shared, low-generation-probability nucleotide sequences to deal with suspected cross-contamination and a sequencing artifact. A later analysis calculated a clonal expansion index for each public chain from normalized within-repertoire ranks of inferred template counts. In a later analysis, generation probabilities were computed using a VDJ recombination model fitted to out-of-frame rearrangements, and the results were checked against IGoR. A later analysis scored TCR-TCR, TCR-HLA and TCR-CMV co-occurrence with hypergeometric tests, applying a repertoire-size bias correction to TCR pairs. A later analysis estimated false discovery rates by permuting HLA or CMV assignments 20 times. In a later analysis, co-occurring TCRs were grouped using DBSCAN, with TCRdist sequence similarity added in when clustering inside HLA-allele-positive subsets. Co-occurrence clustering excluded repertoires with fewer than 30,000 or more than 120,000 public chains, plus five with anomalous nucleotide sharing. Drawn from immuneACCESS, this table holds only the in-frame rearrangements with V and J called that TCRdb kept. Clones are partly lost; checked studies trace under half to an unresolved V gene and leave the rest unexplained. V and J calls and clone size are given by that table; D and trimming were obtained from the DNA. Here the sample has about 67,000 clones; approximately 67% occur a single time. The leading ten clones occupy 2% to 2.5% of the sample.

This TCR derives from a woman in her twenties or thirties in good health and CMV-seronegative. The chain employs TRBV5-6 and TRBJ1-2, and TRBD1 may be the D gene, going by 6 matching bases. The sequenced material came from PBMCs. Here the CDR3 is given as CASSQGPGYGYTF. The sequenced DNA is TGTGCCAGCAGCCAGGGGCCGGGCTATGGCTACACCTTC.